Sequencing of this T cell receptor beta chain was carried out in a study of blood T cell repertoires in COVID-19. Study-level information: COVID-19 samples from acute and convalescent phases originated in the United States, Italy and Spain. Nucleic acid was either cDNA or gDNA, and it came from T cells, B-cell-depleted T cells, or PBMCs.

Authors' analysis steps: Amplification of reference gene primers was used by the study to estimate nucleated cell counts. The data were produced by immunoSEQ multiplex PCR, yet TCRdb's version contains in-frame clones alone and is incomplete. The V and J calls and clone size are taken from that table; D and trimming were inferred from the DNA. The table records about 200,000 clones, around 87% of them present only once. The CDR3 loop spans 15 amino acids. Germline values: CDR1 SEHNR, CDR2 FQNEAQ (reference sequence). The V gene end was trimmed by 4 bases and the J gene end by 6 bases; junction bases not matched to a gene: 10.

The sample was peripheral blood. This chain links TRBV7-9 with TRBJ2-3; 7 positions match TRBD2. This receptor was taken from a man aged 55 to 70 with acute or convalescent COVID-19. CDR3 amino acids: CASSSQGGSDDTQYF. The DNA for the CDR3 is TGTGCCAGCAGCTCCCAGGGAGGGTCTGACGATACGCAGTATTTT.